A single sample is the source of the 2 T cell receptor beta chains below, sequenced in a study of T cell repertoires in cytomegalovirus infection. MiXCR, run by TCRdb on the reads, gives a single entry per CDR3 protein. This table holds 650,000 to 850,000 distinct CDR3 sequences, about 29% found once. The antigens of these receptors remain unknown. The specimen comprised cultured CD8+ T cells from PBMCs, sampled from culture after CMV antigen stimulation. These receptors were collected from a human donor in good health (CMV status not recorded). Some clones in this sample may be carry-over from other donors' samples.

V gene TRBV7-9 combines with J gene TRBJ1-1; 7 bases are shared with TRBD1. The germline gives CDR1 SEHNR, CDR2 FQNEAQ (reference sequence). The CDR3 consists of 19 residues. V was clipped by 2 bases and J by 0 bases; unmatched bases: 15. This CDR3 reads CASSLRHRGEALMNTEAFF. The CDR3 DNA sequence: TGTGCCAGCAGCTTAAGACACAGGGGAGAGGCCCTAATGAACACTGAAGCTTTCTTT.

V usage is TRBV5-5 and J usage is TRBJ1-4, with a tentative D call TRBD1 (5 bases). The CDR3 runs 15 residues. The ends were cut back, 0 bases at V and 4 bases at J, with 10 bases in the middle. CDR1 and CDR2 from the germline V gene are SGHKS and YYEKEE (reference sequence). CDR3 sequence: CASSLDGASNEKLFF. The CDR3 nucleotides read TGTGCCAGCAGCTTGGATGGGGCAAGTAATGAAAAACTGTTTTTT.